This passage covers 12 T cell receptor beta chains from one sample sequenced in a study of OX40 agonist ivuxolimab in advanced cancers. Sequenced by immunoSEQ multiplex PCR; TCRdb stores in-frame clones only, minus some. The sample has tens of thousands of clones, about 89% seen once. The sequenced sample was CD4+ or CD8+ T cells sorted from blood, obtained in a trial of the OX40 agonist ivuxolimab. These receptor sequences come from an adult with an advanced solid tumor such as melanoma, head and neck, liver or kidney cancer.

The chain couples TRBV5-1 to TRBJ1-4, with D uncertain. Germline CDR1 is SGHRS and CDR2 is YFSETQ. This CDR3 comprises 17 residues. V was trimmed by 1 base and J by 7 bases, leaving 20 bases between them. CDR3 in amino acids: CASSLLPGRGSGEKLFF. The CDR3 bases are TGCGCCAGCAGCTTGTTGCCCGGCCGGGGTAGTGGTGAAAAACTGTTTTTT.

The chain carries TRBV7-9 and TRBJ2-5; TRBD1 agrees at 7 bases. Germline CDR1 SEHNR, CDR2 FQNEAQ (reference sequence). This CDR3 region has 13 residues. After removal of 5 bases from V and 2 bases from J, the junction contained 2 bases not matched to a gene. This chain's CDR3 is CASSRGQQETQYF. The CDR3 DNA follows: TGTGCCAGCAGCCGGGGACAGCAAGAGACCCAGTACTTC.

On this clone itself: One end of the junction varies from germline; a read error may be responsible. The J gene is TRBJ2-5, the V gene TRBV28; 9 nucleotides align to TRBD2. This CDR3 comprises 14 residues. Germline CDR1 MDHEN, CDR2 SYDVKM. In DNA form, the CDR3 reads TGTGCCCGCAGTGAGGCGGGGGGGCGGGAGACCCAGTACTTC. It yields the protein CARSEAGGRETQYF.

The chain links TRBV5-5 to TRBJ2-7; D possibly corresponds to TRBD1 (6 bases). The germline V and J ends were trimmed by 4 bases and 2 bases, with 10 bases remaining between them. The CDR3 runs to 13 residues. CDR1 SGHKS and CDR2 YYEKEE come from the germline V gene (reference sequence). CDR3 amino acids: CASSQDRTYEQYF. As DNA, the CDR3 is TGTGCCAGCAGCCAGGACAGAACCTACGAGCAGTACTTC. The variable domain in full, completed from reference TRBV5-5 and TRBJ2-7, reads DAGVTQSPTHLIKTRGQQVTLRCSPISGHKSVSWYQQVLGQGPQFIFQYYEKEERGRGNFPDRFSARQFPNYSSELNVNALLLGDSALYLCASSQDRTYEQYFGPGTRLTVT.

This chain uses TRBV6-5 with TRBJ1-5; possible D gene TRBD1, 5 bases. Trimming stripped 6 bases from V and 2 bases from J, with 11 bases between. Germline lookup yields CDR1 MNHEY and CDR2 SVGAGI. The CDR3 loop spans 14 amino acids. The CDR3 DNA sequence: TGTGCCAGCAGCCTATGGGGGGGCAATCAGCCCCAGCATTTT. Protein product: CASSLWGGNQPQHF.

The CDR3 reads CASSLVPRGSGEKLFF. As DNA, the CDR3 is TGCGCCAGCAGCTTGGTCCCGAGGGGCAGTGGTGAAAAACTGTTTTTT. The J gene is TRBJ1-4, the V gene TRBV5-1; possible D gene TRBD1, 5 bases. CDR3 length: 16 residues. V gave up 0 bases and J gave up 7 bases, with 16 bases separating them. Germline V gene sequence: CDR1 SGHRS, CDR2 YFSETQ.

The rearrangement links TRBV7-8 to TRBJ2-1, with 10 bases that match TRBD2. V shed 1 base and J 3 bases; nucleotides not matched to a gene: 6. Germline CDR1 and CDR2: SGHVS and FQNEAQ. The CDR3 length is 17 residues. The CDR3 DNA reads TGTGCCAGCAGCTTAGACTCTAGCGGGGGTTTCTACAATGAGCAGTTCTTC. Protein product: CASSLDSSGGFYNEQFF.

The chain uses TRBV5-1 and TRBJ2-2; 10 bases are shared with TRBD1. This CDR3 comprises 14 residues. V was clipped by 3 bases and J by 5 bases; unmatched bases: 1. Germline V lookup: CDR1 SGHRS, CDR2 YFSETQ. The CDR3 sequence is CASSSGQGTGELFF. The CDR3 nucleotides are TGCGCCAGCAGCTCGGGACAGGGGACCGGGGAGCTGTTTTTT.

The chain links TRBV7-3 to TRBJ2-3; D remains ambiguous. CDR1 and CDR2 from the germline V gene are SGHTA and FQGTGA. The V and J ends lost 8 bases and 10 bases respectively, with 13 bases between them. The CDR3 consists of 11 residues. The CDR3 loop reads CASGEREAQYF. The DNA of the CDR3 is TGTGCCAGCGGCGAACGAGAAGCGCAGTATTTT.

In the case of this clone: The junction does not match germline at one end; this may be a read error. This specimen includes other DNA sequences encoding the same CDR3. This sequence joins TRBV7-9 and TRBJ2-1, with 8 positions matching TRBD2. Germline V CDR1 and CDR2: SEHNR, FQNEAQ (reference sequence). CDR3 length: 11 amino acids. CDR3 DNA: TGTGCCAGCAGTTTAGCGGGAGAGCAGTTCTTC. Translation gives CASSLAGEQFF.

The chain carries TRBV10-3 and TRBJ2-7; TRBD1 aligns across 7 bases. The V and J ends lost 3 bases and 5 bases, in that order; junction bases with no gene match: 7. Looked up from germline, CDR1 is ENHRY and CDR2 is SYGVKD. CDR3 length equals 14 residues. CDR3 sequence: CAISDPQGSHEQYF. For the CDR3, the DNA is TGTGCCATCAGTGATCCACAGGGGTCGCACGAGCAGTACTTC.

This chain connects TRBV6-5 to TRBJ2-6, with D possibly being TRBD2 (6 bases). Trimming pared 5 bases from V and 2 bases from J, leaving 7 bases between. The CDR3 has 14 amino acids. Germline V gene data show CDR1 as MNHEY and CDR2 as SVGAGI. CDR3 loop: CASSREAGANVLTF. CDR3 coding DNA: TGTGCCAGCAGTAGGGAGGCTGGGGCCAACGTCCTGACTTTC.